The clone carrying this TCR beta chain was observed a handful of times. What it recognizes is unknown. The CDR3 length is 16 residues. Germline V lookup: CDR1 LNHNV, CDR2 YYDKDF (reference sequence). The trim removed 1 base at V and 6 bases at J, leaving 7 bases unmatched. The data stem from a study of beta chain features in type 1 diabetes. Study-level findings and limits: When Type 1 diabetes patients were examined, their TCRB CDR3s proved moderately but significantly shorter in all four CD4+ subsets.

What was sequenced were expressed TCRB transcripts, since all of the isolated RNA had been reverse transcribed. TCRdb's table, derived via immunoSEQ multiplex PCR, lists solely in-frame clones and lacks some. Here the sample spans more than 300,000 clones, 10% to 15% being singletons. V gene TRBV15 combines with J gene TRBJ2-3, with TRBD2 matching over 10 bases. Sequenced: naive CD4+ T cells from blood. This clonotype was sampled from a young woman with type 1 diabetes. This CDR3 reads CATSRVAGGPLDTQYF. The CDR3 DNA reads TGTGCCACCAGCAGAGTAGCGGGGGGCCCCCTTGATACGCAGTATTTT.